Sequencing of this T cell receptor (beta chain) was carried out in a study of T cells after yellow fever vaccination (dated by TCRdb to between 2018 and 2021). About the full investigation: Libraries from fractions with low cell numbers were prepared with the SMART-Seq v4 Ultra Low Input RNA kit. Bulk PBMC replicates and cell subsets were isolated from blood drawn at multiple timepoints before and after both primary and secondary immunization. The cohort comprised two healthy male donors, one aged 18 to 30 and one aged 30 to 40 years. To track T-cell clones before and after primary and booster YFV17D yellow fever vaccination, bulk TCR alpha and beta repertoires were sequenced longitudinally. Summary of the overall study and its limitations: Computational filtering was required because FACS-sorted repertoires could contain abundant contaminating clonotypes from the bulk population. A small fraction of clonotypes showed up in both the CD4 and CD8 compartments, probably as a result of convergent recombination. The secondary T-cell response was weaker than the primary response but faster, peaking on day 5 instead of day 15. Only a couple of donors were included in the study, so the extent to which the findings can be generalized is limited. After the booster, most of the clones that had expanded following primary vaccination were detected again (approximately 96% of CD4 and 80% to 90% of CD8), which suggests that memory was broadly maintained.

These reads were obtained on an Illumina NovaSeq 6000. TCR cDNA was made using 5'RACE template switching, a step that added a universal primer site and unique molecular identifiers. Priming for cDNA synthesis came from both the TCR alpha and TCR beta constant segments. Two PCR steps were used to amplify libraries, with sample barcodes and sequencing adapters being added in the second step. Sequencing of libraries was performed on Illumina HiSeq 2500 (2x100 bp) or NovaSeq (2x150 bp). In the original analysis: MIGEC was used to demultiplex reads and collapse the reads into UMI consensus sequences, and MiXCR was used for V(D)J alignment. Using edgeR on replicate PBMC samples, clonotypes were called vaccine-responding if FDR was below 0.01 and the log2 fold change was above 5 up to day 15. Each bulk clonotype received a CD4 or CD8 identity based on whether the sequenced CD4 or CD8 repertoire contained that clonotype at higher abundance. In TCRdb, the public reads were trimmed at Q25 with fastp and aligned with MiXCR, with productive beta chains retained. Every CDR3 protein is listed once, alongside the most common genes and DNA of its rows. These V and J calls derive from TCRdb rather than the authors' analysis. In all, the sample holds some 240,000 distinct CDR3 sequences, and about 3.7% of those were seen once. Over 15% of the sample is held by the ten biggest clonotypes.

The germline V gene sets CDR1 to SGHRS and CDR2 to YFSETQ. Measured from the cysteine to the phenylalanine, the CDR3 is 14 residues long. The DNA shown is the 42-base CDR3, in frame from base 1. Trimming accounts for 4 bases at V and 8 bases at J, while the number of junction bases matched to no gene is 9. The sample's treatment or condition, from its label and the paper: live attenuated yellow fever vaccine strain. At each blood-draw timepoint, two biological replicates of bulk PBMCs were obtained. PBMCs were isolated from peripheral blood using a standard Ficoll-Paque protocol. RNA was extracted with TriZol from bulk PBMCs, CD4 and CD8 fractions, and dextramer-positive and dextramer-negative fractions. On this clonotype: Its antigen specificity is not known. Base qualities are not recorded, but no much larger clone differs from it by a single base.

This specimen consisted of PBMCs, obtained 15 days after the yellow fever booster vaccination. This receptor was taken from a man younger than 30 who received the YFV17D yellow fever vaccine. The receptor chain draws on TRBV5-1 and TRBJ1-2; 9 bases in the middle match TRBD1. The nucleotide sequence is given as TGCGCCAGCAGCACCCGACAGGGGGGGGGAGGCTACACCTTC. This sequence encodes CASSTRQGGGGYTF. The full variable domain, completed from the reference TRBV5-1 and TRBJ1-2 proteins outside the CDR3, reads KAGVTQTPRYLIKTRGQQVTLSCSPISGHRSVSWYQQTPGQGLQFLFEYFSETQRNKGNFPGRFSGRQFSNSRSEMNVSTLELGDSALYLCASSTRQGGGGYTFGSGTRLTVV.